The clone carrying this T cell receptor (beta chain) was observed once. Participants, roughly 18 to 90 years old, spanned under 25 US areas. Cohort 3 donors were reported recovered after two negative PCRs, clearance, or symptom resolution. These data come from a study of blood T cell repertoires in COVID-19. Overall study context: T cells, B-cell-depleted T cells, or PBMCs supplied cDNA or gDNA.

In the original processing: For nucleated cells, counts were estimated from reference gene primer amplification. Assay: immunoSEQ multiplex PCR; the TCRdb copy retains only in-frame clones and omits some. The V and J calls and the clone size are those of that table, but D and trimming were determined from the DNA. This sample has approximately 160,000 clones, with roughly 90% found just once. CDR1 and CDR2 (germline): MDHEN, SYDVKM. This CDR3 region has 16 residues. The V and J ends lost 5 bases and 2 bases, in that order; junction bases with no gene match: 4. This receptor was taken from a woman aged 45 to 65 who had recovered from COVID-19. The sequenced material came from PBMCs or T cells enriched from blood (not recorded which). This chain uses TRBV28 with TRBJ2-6, with TRBD1 matching 9 bases. CDR3 sequence reads: CASSPGQGPGANVLTF. The CDR3 DNA is TGTGCCAGCAGTCCAGGACAGGGGCCTGGGGCCAACGTCCTGACTTTC.